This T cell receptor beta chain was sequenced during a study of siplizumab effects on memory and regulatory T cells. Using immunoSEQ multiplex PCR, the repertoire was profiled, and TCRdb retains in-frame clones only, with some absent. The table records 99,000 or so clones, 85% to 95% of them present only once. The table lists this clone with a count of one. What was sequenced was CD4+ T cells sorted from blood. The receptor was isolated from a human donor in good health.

The CDR3 protein is CASSREGSGEYEQYF. CDR3 coding DNA: TGTGCCAGCAGTAGGGAGGGCTCCGGGGAATACGAGCAGTACTTC. V gene TRBV5-5 combines with J gene TRBJ2-7, with 7 bases matching TRBD2. The V gene's germline CDR1 is SGHKS and CDR2 YYEKEE (reference sequence). The CDR3 length is 15 residues. Losses at the gene ends were 5 bases for V and 4 bases for J; bases not matched to a gene: 12.